This T cell receptor (beta chain) was sequenced during a study of identical twins. The germline V and J ends were trimmed by 3 bases and 3 bases, with 21 bases remaining between them. CDR3 length equals 17 residues. Template switching, a step in the protocol, added a universal primer site, and cDNA carried unique molecular identifiers. Each CDR3 protein gets one entry after TCRdb re-called the 5' RACE reads with MiXCR. The sample lists some 500,000 distinct CDR3 sequences; 14% were seen once. These data are also associated with another study on yellow fever vaccine responses in identical twins.

The TCR sequence derives from a woman under 30 in good health. This rearrangement joins TRBV12-3 or TRBV12-4 to TRBJ2-7, with D tentatively TRBD2 (6 bases). The sequenced sample consisted of CD4+ T cells sorted from blood. The CDR3 sequence is CASSFSSRGGVGYEQYF. The CDR3 DNA reads as TGTGCCAGCAGTTTTAGTAGTCGAGGAGGGGTGGGCTACGAGCAGTACTTC.